Following are 16 T cell receptor beta chains from one sample sequenced in a study of cytomegalovirus exposure and HLA in healthy donors. The PCR ran on 60 Vbeta and 13 Jbeta primers. Profiling relied on immunoSEQ multiplex PCR, and the TCRdb table lists in-frame clones only, not all of them. In the table there are some 130,000 clones, about 80% of which are singletons. The sequencing sample was made of PBMCs. These receptors originate from a man under 40 in good health and CMV-seronegative.

V and J are TRBV19 and TRBJ2-3; TRBD2 might be the D (6 bases). Trimming shortened V by 4 bases and J by 7 bases, and 21 bases separated the two germline ends. CDR3 size: 16 residues. The germline CDR1 and CDR2 sequences are LNHDA and SQIVND (reference sequence). Here the CDR3 reads CASSSPESGQDYTQYF. DNA of the CDR3: TGTGCCAGTAGTAGCCCCGAAAGCGGGCAGGACTATACGCAGTATTTT.

In this sample, this clone turned up a few times. V and J are TRBV4-1 and TRBJ2-5; the D gene is possibly TRBD2 (6 bases). Trimming left V 1 base short and J 5 bases short, with 14 bases between. The V gene's germline CDR1 is MGHRA and CDR2 YSYEKL. There are 15 residues in the CDR3. The CDR3 DNA is TGCGCCAGCAGCCAAGTAAGCGGAGGGGAGGAGACCCAGTACTTC. This gives the protein CASSQVSGGEETQYF.

The genes are TRBV11-2 and TRBJ2-7; no clear D gene. The CDR3 length is 14 residues. Germline V CDR1 and CDR2: SGHAT, FQNNGV. Trimming took 4 bases from V and 1 from J, leaving 11 bases between them. In DNA form, the CDR3 reads TGTGCCAGCAGCTCCACTCGTTTGTCCTACGAGCAGTACTTC. Its protein is CASSSTRLSYEQYF.

Only a few counts were recorded for this clone. V and J are TRBV30 and TRBJ2-3; D ambiguous. The germline V gene encodes CDR1 GTSNPN and CDR2 SVGIG (reference sequence). This CDR3 region has 14 residues. Trimming took 0 bases from V and 1 from J, leaving 8 bases between them. CDR3 coding DNA: TGTGCCTGGAGTGTGGGCAGAGGCACAGATACGCAGTATTTT. Translating gives CAWSVGRGTDTQYF.

The chain employs TRBV28 and TRBJ1-5; D is possibly TRBD1 (5 bases). This CDR3 spans 13 amino acids. Trimming took 6 bases from V and 3 from J, leaving 9 bases between them. Germline-derived CDR1 and CDR2 are MDHEN and SYDVKM. The CDR3 protein is CASRGGVNQPQHF. CDR3 DNA sequence: TGTGCCAGCAGGGGAGGGGTCAATCAGCCCCAGCATTTT.

There are a few counts of this clone. The chain recombines TRBV6-1 with TRBJ2-7; 8 positions agree with TRBD2. This CDR3 comprises 14 residues. Germline V lookup: CDR1 MNHNS, CDR2 SASEGT. V shed 10 bases and J 4 bases; nucleotides not matched to a gene: 12. The CDR3 sequence is CAIPSRGLGYEQYF. The CDR3 DNA follows: TGTGCCATCCCTTCTAGGGGACTAGGTTACGAGCAGTACTTC.

This clone has a handful of counts. The rearrangement joins TRBV19 to TRBJ1-4; perhaps TRBD1 as D (5 bases). V gave up 5 bases and J gave up 4 bases, with 14 bases separating them. CDR3 size: 15 residues. In germline, CDR1 is LNHDA, CDR2 SQIVND (reference sequence). The CDR3 bases are TGTGCCAGTAGTTGGGCGGTGGGACTTAATGAAAAACTGTTTTTT. It encodes CASSWAVGLNEKLFF.

The chain joins TRBV15 to TRBJ2-1; D call uncertain. Germline loops: CDR1 LNHNV, CDR2 YYDKDF (reference sequence). The CDR3 is 14 residues long. V lost 0 bases to trimming and J lost 5 bases, with 8 bases between them. The CDR3 region is CATSRDRLDNEQFF. CDR3 coding DNA: TGTGCCACCAGCAGAGATCGTCTAGACAATGAGCAGTTCTTC.

This clone has more than one count but fewer than ten. The chain employs TRBV5-1 and TRBJ2-2, with a tentative D call TRBD1 (5 bases). Germline V gene data show CDR1 as SGHRS and CDR2 as YFSETQ. The CDR3 covers 14 residues. The V end was cut by 1 base, the J end by 4 bases, with 8 bases between. DNA for the CDR3: TGCGCCAGCAGCTTGCAGGGAATCACCGGGGAGCTGTTTTTT. It specifies CASSLQGITGELFF. The whole variable domain, filled in from reference TRBV5-1 and TRBJ2-2, reads KAGVTQTPRYLIKTRGQQVTLSCSPISGHRSVSWYQQTPGQGLQFLFEYFSETQRNKGNFPGRFSGRQFSNSRSEMNVSTLELGDSALYLCASSLQGITGELFFGEGSRLTVL.

This clone was found a few times. This chain links TRBV19 with TRBJ2-5; TRBD2 might be the D (6 bases). Trimming cost V 4 bases and J 4 bases, with 10 bases left between them. The CDR3 runs to 13 residues. CDR1 is LNHDA and CDR2 is SQIVND in the germline V gene (reference sequence). The CDR3 is CASSKEGGETQYF. Written as DNA, the CDR3 is TGTGCCAGTAGTAAGGAGGGAGGAGAGACCCAGTACTTC.

The J gene is TRBJ2-3, the V gene TRBV19; D possibly corresponds to TRBD1 (5 bases). CDR3 size: 14 residues. Germline V gene lookup returns CDR1 LNHDA and CDR2 SQIVND (reference sequence). The V gene lost 3 bases and the J gene lost 6 bases, with 13 bases spanning the gap. The CDR3 loop reads CASSIRAGWDTQYF. Here the CDR3 DNA reads TGTGCCAGTAGTATCCGGGCAGGGTGGGATACGCAGTATTTT.

The rearrangement links TRBV10-3 to TRBJ2-1; 9 bases fit TRBD1. The CDR3 contains 17 residues. V trimming: 8 bases; J trimming: 7 bases; junction bases outside the gene matches: 18. Germline V lookup: CDR1 ENHRY, CDR2 SYGVKD. CDR3 protein: CAIRGVRQGGAQNEQFF. CDR3 coding DNA: TGTGCCATCCGGGGGGTCCGACAGGGGGGGGCACAAAATGAGCAGTTCTTC.

This clone showed up just a few times. The chain uses TRBV19 and TRBJ2-5; possibly TRBD2 for D (6 bases). Per the germline V gene, CDR1 is LNHDA and CDR2 is SQIVND (reference sequence). V shed 0 bases and J shed 4 bases, with 12 bases lying between them. The length of the CDR3 is 15 residues. CDR3 amino acids: CASSIEGTGRETQYF. The CDR3 bases are TGTGCCAGTAGTATAGAAGGGACTGGCAGAGAGACCCAGTACTTC.

The chain has TRBV5-6 and TRBJ2-7; perhaps TRBD1 as D (5 bases). V was pared by 3 bases and J by 3 bases, with 13 bases between. The CDR3 has 14 amino acids. Germline-derived CDR1 and CDR2 are SGHDT and YYEEEE. CDR3 in amino acids: CASSSGWTIYEQYF. CDR3 sequence (DNA): TGTGCCAGCAGCTCCGGGTGGACAATCTACGAGCAGTACTTC. Looking up the rest from reference TRBV5-6 and TRBJ2-7 gives the full variable domain: DAGVTQSPTHLIKTRGQQVTLRCSPKSGHDTVSWYQQALGQGPQFIFQYYEEEERQRGNFPDRFSGHQFPNYSSELNVNALLLGDSALYLCASSSGWTIYEQYFGPGTRLTVT.

The gene calls are TRBV28 and TRBJ1-5; 9 bases line up with TRBD1. Germline CDR1 is MDHEN and CDR2 is SYDVKM. The CDR3 extends over 15 amino acids. The V and J ends lost 2 bases and 7 bases, in that order; junction bases with no gene match: 6. The CDR3 protein is CASSLPTGGLQPQHF. For the CDR3, the DNA is TGTGCCAGCAGTTTACCGACAGGGGGTTTACAGCCCCAGCATTTT.

The rearrangement uses TRBV5-6 and TRBJ1-2; 9 nucleotides align to TRBD1. The ends lost 5 bases at V and 8 bases at J; junction bases unmatched: 4. The CDR3 runs 12 residues. Germline CDR1 SGHDT, CDR2 YYEEEE. The CDR3 nucleotides read TGTGCCAGCAGACCGGGACAGGGCGGCTACACCTTC. It specifies CASRPGQGGYTF.